This TCR beta chain stems from a study of lymphopenia after photon versus proton radiotherapy. Germline CDR1 and CDR2: SGHTA and FQGNSA. V gave up 0 bases and J gave up 4 bases; unmatched junction bases: 0. This CDR3 has 14 residues. Comments on this clone: No antigen is known for it.

The protocol was immunoSEQ multiplex PCR, while the TCRdb copy is restricted to in-frame clones and leaves out a portion. The data hold approximately 58,000 clones, with more than 70% observed a single time. Study-wide results and limits: After lymphocyte nadir, photon-treated repertoires showed oligoclonal expansion, especially CD8+ Temra. Relative stability marked proton patients; photon patients lost diversity and naive cells. In patients who died, overall survival fell as post-nadir TCR diversity dropped more. Authors raise, but do not show, better survival with proton therapy.

The chain couples TRBV7-2 to TRBJ1-2; 9 bases line up with TRBD1. This sequence was found in a man in his fifties with gastric cancer. The sample was peripheral blood, taken from a patient treated with photon-based radiotherapy. The CDR3 nucleotides read TGTGCCAGCAGCTTAGCGACAGGGGGCTATGGCTACACCTTC. This gives the protein CASSLATGGYGYTF.